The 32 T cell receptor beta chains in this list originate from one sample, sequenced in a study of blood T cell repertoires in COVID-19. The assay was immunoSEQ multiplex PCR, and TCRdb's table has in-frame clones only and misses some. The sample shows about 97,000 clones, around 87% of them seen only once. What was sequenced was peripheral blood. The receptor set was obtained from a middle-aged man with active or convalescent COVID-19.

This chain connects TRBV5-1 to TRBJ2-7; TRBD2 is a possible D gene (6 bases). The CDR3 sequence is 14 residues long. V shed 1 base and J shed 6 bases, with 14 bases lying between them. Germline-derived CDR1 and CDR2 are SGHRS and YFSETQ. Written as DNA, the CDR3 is TGCGCCAGCAGCTTGTATGGACTAACCCTCGAGCAGTACTTC. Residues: CASSLYGLTLEQYF. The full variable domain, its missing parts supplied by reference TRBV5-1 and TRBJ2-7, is KAGVTQTPRYLIKTRGQQVTLSCSPISGHRSVSWYQQTPGQGLQFLFEYFSETQRNKGNFPGRFSGRQFSNSRSEMNVSTLELGDSALYLCASSLYGLTLEQYFGPGTRLTVT.

CDR3 nucleotides: TGTGCCAGCAGTGAGTTGGTAGGGGATTATGGCTACACCTTC. Protein product: CASSELVGDYGYTF. V usage is TRBV2 and J usage is TRBJ1-2; possible D gene TRBD1, 5 bases. Germline values: CDR1 SNHLY, CDR2 FYNNEI. V lost 3 bases and J 5 bases, leaving 13 bases between the germline ends. The length of the CDR3 is 14 residues.

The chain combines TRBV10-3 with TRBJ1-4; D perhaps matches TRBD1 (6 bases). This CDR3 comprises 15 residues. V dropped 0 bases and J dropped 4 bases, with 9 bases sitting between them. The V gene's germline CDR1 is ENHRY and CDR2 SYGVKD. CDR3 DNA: TGTGCCATCAGTGAGTCGATCAGGGGTAATGAAAAACTGTTTTTT. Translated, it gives CAISESIRGNEKLFF.

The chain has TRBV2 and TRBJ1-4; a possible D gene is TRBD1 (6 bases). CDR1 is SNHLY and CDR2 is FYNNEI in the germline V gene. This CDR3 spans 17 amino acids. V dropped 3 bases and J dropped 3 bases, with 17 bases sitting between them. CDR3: CASSEEWGGFANEKLFF. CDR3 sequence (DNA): TGTGCCAGCAGTGAGGAGTGGGGGGGCTTCGCTAATGAAAAACTGTTTTTT.

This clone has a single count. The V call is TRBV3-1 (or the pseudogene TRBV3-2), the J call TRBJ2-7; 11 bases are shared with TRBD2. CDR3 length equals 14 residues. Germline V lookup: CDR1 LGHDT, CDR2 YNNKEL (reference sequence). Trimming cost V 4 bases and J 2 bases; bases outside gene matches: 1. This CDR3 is CASSRSGGAYEQYV. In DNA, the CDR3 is TGTGCCAGCAGCCGTAGCGGGGGGGCCTACGAGCAGTACGTC.

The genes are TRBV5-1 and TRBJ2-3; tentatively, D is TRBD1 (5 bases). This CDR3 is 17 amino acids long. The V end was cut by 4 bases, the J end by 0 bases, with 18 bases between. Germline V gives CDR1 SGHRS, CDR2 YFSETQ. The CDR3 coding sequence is TGCGCCAGCAGCCGACCCTCCGCAGGGATTAGCACAGATACGCAGTATTTT. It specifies CASSRPSAGISTDTQYF.

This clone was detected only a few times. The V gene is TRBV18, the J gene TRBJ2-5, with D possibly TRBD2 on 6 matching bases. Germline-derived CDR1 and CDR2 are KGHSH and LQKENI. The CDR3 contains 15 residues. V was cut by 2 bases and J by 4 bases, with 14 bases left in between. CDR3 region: CASSPSRLGSETQYF. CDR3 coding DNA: TGTGCCAGCTCACCAAGCCGACTAGGGTCAGAGACCCAGTACTTC.

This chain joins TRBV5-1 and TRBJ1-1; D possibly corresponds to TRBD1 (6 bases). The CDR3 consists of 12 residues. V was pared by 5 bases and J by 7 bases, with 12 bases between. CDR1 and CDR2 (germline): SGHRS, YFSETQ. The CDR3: CASSRQGNEAFF. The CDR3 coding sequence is TGCGCCAGCAGTCGCCAGGGGAATGAAGCTTTCTTT.

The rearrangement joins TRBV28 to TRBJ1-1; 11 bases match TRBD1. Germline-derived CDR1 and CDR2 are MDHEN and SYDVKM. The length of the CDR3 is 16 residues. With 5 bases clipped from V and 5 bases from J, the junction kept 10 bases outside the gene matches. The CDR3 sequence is CASSPHSGQGGTEAFF. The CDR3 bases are TGTGCCAGCAGTCCACACTCGGGACAGGGGGGTACTGAAGCTTTCTTT.

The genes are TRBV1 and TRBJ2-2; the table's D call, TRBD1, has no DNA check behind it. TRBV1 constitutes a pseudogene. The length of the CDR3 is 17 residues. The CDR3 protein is CTSSLSGTGPNTGELFF. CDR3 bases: TGCACCAGCAGCCTTTCCGGGACAGGCCCGAACACCGGGGAGCTGTTTTTT.

CDR3 protein: CASSEGASGKLFF. CDR3 nucleotides: TGTGCCAGCAGTGAAGGGGCATCTGGAAAACTGTTTTTT. J is TRBJ1-4 and V is TRBV2; D is unresolved. With 1 base removed from V and 10 bases from J, the gap between germline ends came to 10 bases. The CDR3 extends over 13 amino acids. Germline V gene lookup returns CDR1 SNHLY and CDR2 FYNNEI.

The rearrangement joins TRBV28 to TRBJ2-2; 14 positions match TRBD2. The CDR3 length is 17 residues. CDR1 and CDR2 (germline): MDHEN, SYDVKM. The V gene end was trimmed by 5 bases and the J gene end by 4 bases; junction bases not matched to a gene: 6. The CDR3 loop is CASSATGLAGVTGELFF. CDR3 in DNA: TGTGCCAGCAGTGCTACGGGACTAGCGGGGGTCACCGGGGAGCTGTTTTTT.

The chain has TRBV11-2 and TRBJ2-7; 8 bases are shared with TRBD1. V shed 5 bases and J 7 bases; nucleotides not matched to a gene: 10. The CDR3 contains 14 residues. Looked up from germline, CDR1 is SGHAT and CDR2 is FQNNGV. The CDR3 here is CASSLTDRGGEQYV. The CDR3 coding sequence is TGTGCCAGCAGCCTAACCGACAGGGGAGGTGAGCAGTACGTC.

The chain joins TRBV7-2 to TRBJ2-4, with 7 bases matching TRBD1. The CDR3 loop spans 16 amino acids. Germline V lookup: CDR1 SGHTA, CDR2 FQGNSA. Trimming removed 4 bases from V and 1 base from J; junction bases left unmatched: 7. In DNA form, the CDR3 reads TGTGCCAGCAGCTCGGCCCAGACAGGGGCCAAAAACATTCAGTACTTC. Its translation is CASSSAQTGAKNIQYF.

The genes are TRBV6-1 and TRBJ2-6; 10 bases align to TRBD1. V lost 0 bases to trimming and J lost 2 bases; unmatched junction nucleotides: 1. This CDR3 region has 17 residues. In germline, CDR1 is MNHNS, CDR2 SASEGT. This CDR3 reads CASSEADRGAGANVLTF. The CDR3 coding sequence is TGTGCCAGCAGTGAAGCGGACAGGGGGGCTGGGGCCAACGTCCTGACTTTC.

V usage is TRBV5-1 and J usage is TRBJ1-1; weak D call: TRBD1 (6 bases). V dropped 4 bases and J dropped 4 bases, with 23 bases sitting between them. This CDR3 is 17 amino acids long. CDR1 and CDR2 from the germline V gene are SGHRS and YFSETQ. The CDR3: CASSTVGTKLRSTEAFF. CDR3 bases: TGCGCCAGCAGCACCGTTGGGACAAAACTCAGGAGCACTGAAGCTTTCTTT.

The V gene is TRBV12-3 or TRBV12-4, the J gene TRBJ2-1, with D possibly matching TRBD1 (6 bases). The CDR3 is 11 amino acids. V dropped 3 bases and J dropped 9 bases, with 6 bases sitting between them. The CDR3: CASSFRGEQFF. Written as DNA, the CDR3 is TGTGCCAGCAGTTTCAGGGGTGAGCAGTTCTTC.

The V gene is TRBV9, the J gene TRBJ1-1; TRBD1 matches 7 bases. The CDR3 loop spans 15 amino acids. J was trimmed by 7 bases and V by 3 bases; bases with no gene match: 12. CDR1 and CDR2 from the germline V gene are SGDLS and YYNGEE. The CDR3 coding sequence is TGTGCCAGCAGCGCCGGATTTACAGGGGCGGGTGAAGCTTTCTTT. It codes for CASSAGFTGAGEAFF.

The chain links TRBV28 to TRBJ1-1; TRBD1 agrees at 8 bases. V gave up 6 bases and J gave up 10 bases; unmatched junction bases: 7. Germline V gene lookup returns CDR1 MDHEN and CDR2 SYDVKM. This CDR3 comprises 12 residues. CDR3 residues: CASSLDRERAFF. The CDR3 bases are TGTGCCAGCAGCTTGGACAGGGAAAGAGCTTTCTTT.

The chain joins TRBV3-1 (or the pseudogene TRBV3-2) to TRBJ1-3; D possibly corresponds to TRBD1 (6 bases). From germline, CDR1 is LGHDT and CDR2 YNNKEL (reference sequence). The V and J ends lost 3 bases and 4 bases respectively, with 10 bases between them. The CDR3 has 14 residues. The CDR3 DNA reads TGTGCCAGCAGCCATCCCGACAGGGGAAACACCATATATTTT. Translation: CASSHPDRGNTIYF.

The CDR3 nucleotides read TGTGCCAGCAGCTTGGGCACCGAGCAGTACTTC. Amino acid sequence: CASSLGTEQYF. The chain employs TRBV7-8 and TRBJ2-7; D gene unclear. V lost 3 bases to trimming and J lost 6 bases, with 6 bases between them. Germline CDR1 and CDR2: SGHVS and FQNEAQ. The CDR3 spans 11 residues.

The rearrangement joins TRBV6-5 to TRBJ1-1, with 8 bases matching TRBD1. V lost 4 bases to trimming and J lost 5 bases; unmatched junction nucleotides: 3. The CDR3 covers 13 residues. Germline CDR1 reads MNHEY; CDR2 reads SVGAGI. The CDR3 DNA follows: TGTGCCAGCAGTTCTTACAGGGGGACTGAAGCTTTCTTT. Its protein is CASSSYRGTEAFF.

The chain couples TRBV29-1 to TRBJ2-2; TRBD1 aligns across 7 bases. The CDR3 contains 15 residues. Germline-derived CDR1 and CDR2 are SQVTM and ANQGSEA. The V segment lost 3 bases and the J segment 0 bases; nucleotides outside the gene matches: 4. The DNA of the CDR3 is TGCAGCGTTGATGGGACAGATACGAACACCGGGGAGCTGTTTTTT. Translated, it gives CSVDGTDTNTGELFF.

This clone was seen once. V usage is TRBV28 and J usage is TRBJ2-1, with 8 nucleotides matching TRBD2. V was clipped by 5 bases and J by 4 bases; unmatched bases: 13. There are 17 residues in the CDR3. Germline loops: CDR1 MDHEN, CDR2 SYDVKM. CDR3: CASSPNAFSGEYNEQFF. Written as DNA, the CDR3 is TGTGCCAGCAGTCCTAACGCGTTTAGCGGGGAGTACAATGAGCAGTTCTTC.

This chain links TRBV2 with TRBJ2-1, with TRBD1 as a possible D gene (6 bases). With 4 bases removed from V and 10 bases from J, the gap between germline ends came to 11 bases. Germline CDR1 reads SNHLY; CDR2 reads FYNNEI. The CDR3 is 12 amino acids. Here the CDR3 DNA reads TGTGCCAGCAGTGCCCAAAGGGGGGAGCAGTTCTTC. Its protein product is CASSAQRGEQFF. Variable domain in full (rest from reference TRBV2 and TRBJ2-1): EPEVTQTPSHQVTQMGQEVILRCVPISNHLYFYWYRQILGQKVEFLVSFYNNEISEKSEIFDDQFSVERPDGSNFTLKIRSTKLEDSAMYFCASSAQRGEQFFGPGTRLTVL.

This chain's CDR3 is CASSPPGQGAGYTF. The CDR3 nucleotides read TGTGCCAGCAGTCCCCCGGGGCAGGGGGCTGGCTACACCTTC. The chain couples TRBV28 to TRBJ1-2; 8 bases map to TRBD1. The trim removed 5 bases at V and 7 bases at J, leaving 9 bases unmatched. The CDR3 length is 14 residues. CDR1 is MDHEN and CDR2 is SYDVKM in the germline V gene.

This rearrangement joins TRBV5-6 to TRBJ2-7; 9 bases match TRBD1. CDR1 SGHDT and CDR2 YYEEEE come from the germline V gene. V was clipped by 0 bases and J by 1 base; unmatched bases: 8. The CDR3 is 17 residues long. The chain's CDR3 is CASSLATGGPRSYEQYF. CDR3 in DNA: TGTGCCAGCAGCTTGGCCACAGGGGGCCCTCGTTCCTACGAGCAGTACTTC.

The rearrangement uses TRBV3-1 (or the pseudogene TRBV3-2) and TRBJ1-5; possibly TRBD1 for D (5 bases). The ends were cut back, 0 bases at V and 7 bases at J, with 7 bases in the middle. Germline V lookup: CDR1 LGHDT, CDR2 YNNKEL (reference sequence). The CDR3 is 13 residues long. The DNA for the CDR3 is TGTGCCAGCAGCCAAGATAGGGGCCAGCCCCAGCATTTT. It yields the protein CASSQDRGQPQHF.

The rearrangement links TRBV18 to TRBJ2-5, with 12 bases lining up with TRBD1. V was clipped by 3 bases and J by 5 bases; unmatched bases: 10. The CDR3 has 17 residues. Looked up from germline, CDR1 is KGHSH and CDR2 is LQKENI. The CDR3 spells CASSPGTGQGALETQYF. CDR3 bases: TGTGCCAGCTCACCCGGGACGGGACAGGGGGCTTTGGAGACCCAGTACTTC.

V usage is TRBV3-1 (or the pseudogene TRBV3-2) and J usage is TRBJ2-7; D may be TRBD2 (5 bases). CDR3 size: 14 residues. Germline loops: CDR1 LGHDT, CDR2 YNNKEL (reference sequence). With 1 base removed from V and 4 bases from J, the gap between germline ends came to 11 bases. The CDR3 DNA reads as TGTGCCAGCAGCCAAGCGGGGAGTTATTACGAGCAGTACTTC. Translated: CASSQAGSYYEQYF.

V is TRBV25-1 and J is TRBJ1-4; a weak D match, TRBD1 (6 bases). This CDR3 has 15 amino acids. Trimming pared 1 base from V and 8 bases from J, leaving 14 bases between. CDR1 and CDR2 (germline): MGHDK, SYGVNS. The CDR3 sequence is CASSESDSQREKLFF. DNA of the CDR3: TGTGCCAGCAGTGAATCGGACAGCCAGCGGGAAAAACTGTTTTTT.

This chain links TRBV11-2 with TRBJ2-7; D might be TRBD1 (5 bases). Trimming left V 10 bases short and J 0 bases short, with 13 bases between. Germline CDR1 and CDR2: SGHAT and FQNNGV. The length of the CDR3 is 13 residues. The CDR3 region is CATAQGLSYEQYF. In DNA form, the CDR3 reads TGTGCCACCGCCCAGGGTCTCTCCTACGAGCAGTACTTC. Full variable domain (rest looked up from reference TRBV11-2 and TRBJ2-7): EAGVAQSPRYKIIEKRQSVAFWCNPISGHATLYWYQQILGQGPKLLIQFQNNGVVDDSQLPKDRFSAERLKGVDSTLKIQPAKLEDSAVYLCATAQGLSYEQYFGPGTRLTVT.